This T cell receptor (beta chain) stems from a study of T cell responses to AZD1222 COVID-19 vaccine. Study results and limitations: It was only after the peak T cell response that any repertoires were sampled. Seropositive status at baseline applied to only five to seven AZD1222 recipients. Among the donors, most were white British and more were female, and clonal diversity was possibly underestimated.

Second-dose groups at about 4 or about 12 weeks were pooled. Assay used: immunoSEQ multiplex PCR; TCRdb lists only in-frame clones, some missing. This sample carries around 110,000 clones, around 90% of them seen once, and the ten largest clones take about 5%. Turning to this clone: Its antigen is as yet unknown.

The germline V gene encodes CDR1 LNHDA and CDR2 SQIVND (reference sequence). The CDR3 covers 15 residues. Losses at the gene ends were 5 bases for V and 6 bases for J; bases not matched to a gene: 10. This chain links TRBV19 with TRBJ2-1; 7 bases map to TRBD2. This material consisted of peripheral blood, taken 28 days after the second AZD1222 dose. This TCR was sampled from an adult who received the AZD1222 COVID-19 vaccine. As DNA, the CDR3 is TGTGCCAGTAGTCCGAGCGGGAAGGCCCCCAATGAGCAGTTCTTC. Amino acids: CASSPSGKAPNEQFF.